Listed below are T cell receptor beta chains from one sample, sequenced in a study of blood T cell repertoires in COVID-19. Method: immunoSEQ multiplex PCR; TCRdb's copy keeps in-frame clones and lacks some. The table has under 110,000 clones, 71% seen once; the top ten hold approximately 0.9%. Input material: peripheral blood. These receptors all stem from a human donor with acute or convalescent COVID-19. The donor label of this sample is uncertain. The CDR3 runs from the conserved cysteine through the conserved F or W. Fields, in order: J gene, V gene, CDR3 protein.

>TRBJ1-5|TRBV7-8
CASSPRGFGQPQHF
>TRBJ2-6|TRBV11-2
CASEPGISGANVLTF
>TRBJ1-2|TRBV3-1/TRBV3-2
CASSPSRGRSYGYTF
>TRBJ1-6|TRBV7-9
CASSSTGGPDSPLHF
>TRBJ2-7|TRBV12-3/TRBV12-4
CASSTGYSYEQYF
>TRBJ1-1|TRBV2
CASRPQGRNTEAFF
>TRBJ1-2|TRBV24-1
CATSDRTGHNYGYTF
>TRBJ2-2|TRBV18
CASSPSTGELFF
>TRBJ1-1|TRBV19
CATTWGGGGHTEAFF
>TRBJ1-2|TRBV19
CASSTPPGENTF
>TRBJ1-1|TRBV18
CASSIKGARIEAFF
>TRBJ1-1|TRBV18
CASSPGQGRNTEAFF
>TRBJ1-4|TRBV28
CASSSQNTGLREKLFF
>TRBJ1-2|TRBV11-2
CASSTYARGRSGYTF
>TRBJ2-1|TRBV6-4
CASSPGRTGPSVDEQFF
>TRBJ1-6|TRBV18
CASSPTDYNSPLHF
>TRBJ1-6|TRBV5-1
CASSWTGGRYSPLHF
>TRBJ1-6|TRBV2
CASSDAGQGNRSPLHF
>TRBJ1-2|TRBV6-5
CASSYSGQGAGYTF